A single T cell receptor (beta chain) is shown here with its context. Antigen unknown. Some clones are missing from TCRdb's copy, which holds only in-frame ones; the method was immunoSEQ multiplex PCR. Of more than 40,000 clones in the sample, more than 85% were seen once. Trimming took 3 bases from V and 2 from J, leaving 9 bases between them. The CDR3 consists of 14 residues. The germline V gene has CDR1 SGHTA and CDR2 FQGNSA. This record belongs to a study of OX40 agonist ivuxolimab in advanced cancers. Overall study results and limits: Researchers did not determine the expanded peripheral T cells' antigen specificity. Within 6 weeks, CD4+ and CD8+ blood T cells expanded clonally at 0.1 to 3.0 mg/kg.

The specimen comprised CD4+ or CD8+ T cells sorted from blood, sampled in a trial of the OX40 agonist ivuxolimab. The chain is built from TRBV7-2 and TRBJ2-3; maybe TRBD2 (5 bases). This sequence was found in an adult with an advanced solid tumor such as melanoma, head and neck, liver or kidney cancer. The CDR3 spells CASSFGSYTDTQYF. CDR3 bases: TGTGCCAGCAGCTTTGGGAGTTACACAGATACGCAGTATTTT. The full variable domain, its missing parts supplied by reference TRBV7-2 and TRBJ2-3, is GAGVSQSPSNKVTEKGKDVELRCDPISGHTALYWYRQSLGQGLEFLIYFQGNSAPDKSGLPSDRFSAERTGGSVSTLTIQRTQQEDSAVYLCASSFGSYTDTQYFGPGTRLTVL.